The source of this TCR beta chain is a study of T cell changes during pregnancy in multiple sclerosis. Clones were sequenced by immunoSEQ multiplex PCR, and TCRdb holds only the in-frame ones, with some missing. The sample records around 37,000 clones, approximately 90% being singletons. The input for sequencing was CD8+ T cells from peripheral blood mononuclear cells, taken in the third trimester of pregnancy. The sequence came from a female donor with multiple sclerosis, enrolled in a pregnancy study.

For the CDR3, the DNA is TGTGCCAGCAGCCAAGGGGAGGGACTTTTAACCTACAATGAGCAGTTCTTC. Encoded protein: CASSQGEGLLTYNEQFF. The chain employs TRBV4-2 and TRBJ2-1; 7 bases agree with TRBD2. The CDR3 loop spans 17 amino acids. The germline gives CDR1 LGHNA, CDR2 YNFKEQ. The J segment lost 2 bases and the V segment lost 1 base, leaving 8 bases of the junction unmatched.